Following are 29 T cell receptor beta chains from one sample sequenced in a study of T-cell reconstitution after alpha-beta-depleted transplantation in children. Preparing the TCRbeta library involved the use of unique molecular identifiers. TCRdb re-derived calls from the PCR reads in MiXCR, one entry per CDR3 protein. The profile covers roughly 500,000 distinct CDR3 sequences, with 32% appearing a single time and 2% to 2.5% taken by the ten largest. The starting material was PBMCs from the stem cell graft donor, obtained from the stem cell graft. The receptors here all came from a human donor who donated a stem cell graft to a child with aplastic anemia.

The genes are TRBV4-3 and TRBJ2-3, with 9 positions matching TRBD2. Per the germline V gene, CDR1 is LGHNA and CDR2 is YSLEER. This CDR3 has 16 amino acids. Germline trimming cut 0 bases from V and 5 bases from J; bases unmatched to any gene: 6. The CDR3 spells CASSQDQAGGEDTQYF. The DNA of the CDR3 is TGCGCCAGCAGCCAAGATCAAGCGGGAGGCGAAGATACGCAGTATTTT.

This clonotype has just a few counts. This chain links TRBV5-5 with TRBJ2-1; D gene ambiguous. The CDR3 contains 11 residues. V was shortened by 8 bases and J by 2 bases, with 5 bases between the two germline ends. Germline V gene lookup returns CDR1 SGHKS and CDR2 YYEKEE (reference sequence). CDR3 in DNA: TGTGCCAGTAGGGCCTACAATGAGCAGTTCTTC. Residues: CASRAYNEQFF.

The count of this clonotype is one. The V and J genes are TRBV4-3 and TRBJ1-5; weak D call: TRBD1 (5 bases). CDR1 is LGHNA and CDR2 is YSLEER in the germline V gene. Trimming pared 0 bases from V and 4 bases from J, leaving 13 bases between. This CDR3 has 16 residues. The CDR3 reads CASSQEVGQTNQPQHF. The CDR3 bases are TGCGCCAGCAGCCAAGAAGTGGGGCAGACTAATCAGCCCCAGCATTTT.

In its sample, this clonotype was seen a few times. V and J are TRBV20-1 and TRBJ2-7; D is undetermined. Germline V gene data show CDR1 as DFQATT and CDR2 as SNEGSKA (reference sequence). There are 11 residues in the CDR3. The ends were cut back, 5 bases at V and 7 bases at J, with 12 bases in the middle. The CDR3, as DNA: TGCAGTGCTGGTACGGTGGAGGAGCAGTACGTC. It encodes CSAGTVEEQYV.

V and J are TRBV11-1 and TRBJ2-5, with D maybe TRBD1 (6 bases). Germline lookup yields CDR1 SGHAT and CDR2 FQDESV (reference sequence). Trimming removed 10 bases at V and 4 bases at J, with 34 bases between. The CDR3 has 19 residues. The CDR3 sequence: CATGLGGRAAPTRRETQYF. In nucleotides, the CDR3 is TGTGCCACCGGCTTAGGGGGAAGGGCGGCCCCAACCCGGCGAGAGACCCAGTACTTC.

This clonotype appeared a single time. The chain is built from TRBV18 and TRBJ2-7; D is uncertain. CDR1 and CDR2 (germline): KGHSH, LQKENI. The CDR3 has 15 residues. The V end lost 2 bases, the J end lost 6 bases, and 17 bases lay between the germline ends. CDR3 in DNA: TGTGCCAGCTCACCAATGTGGGCTCCTAAAGGCGAGCAGTACGTC. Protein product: CASSPMWAPKGEQYV.

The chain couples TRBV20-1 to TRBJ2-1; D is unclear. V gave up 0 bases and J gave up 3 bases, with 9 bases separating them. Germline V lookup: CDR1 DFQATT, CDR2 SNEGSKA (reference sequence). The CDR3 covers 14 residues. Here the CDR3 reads CSAREGISYNEQFF. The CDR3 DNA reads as TGCAGTGCTAGAGAAGGTATTAGCTACAATGAGCAGTTCTTC.

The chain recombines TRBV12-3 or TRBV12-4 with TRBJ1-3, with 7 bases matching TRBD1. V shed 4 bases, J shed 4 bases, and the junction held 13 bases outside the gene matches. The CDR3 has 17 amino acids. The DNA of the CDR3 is TGTGCCAGCAGTTCACCAGGACAGGCCTCGGGAGGAAACACCATATATTTT. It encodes CASSSPGQASGGNTIYF.

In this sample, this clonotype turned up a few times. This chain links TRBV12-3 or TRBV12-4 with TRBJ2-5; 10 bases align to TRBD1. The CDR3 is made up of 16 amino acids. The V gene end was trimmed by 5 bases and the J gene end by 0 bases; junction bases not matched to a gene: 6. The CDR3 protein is CASSPSGQGYQETQYF. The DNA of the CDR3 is TGTGCCAGCAGTCCCTCGGGACAGGGGTACCAAGAGACCCAGTACTTC.

This CDR3 reads CASRDRFYEQFF. The CDR3 nucleotides are TGTGCCAGCCGGGACAGGTTCTATGAGCAGTTCTTC. The chain uses TRBV18 and TRBJ2-1; 8 bases map to TRBD1. The length of the CDR3 is 12 residues. V lost 8 bases to trimming and J lost 8 bases; unmatched junction nucleotides: 5. Per germline, CDR1 KGHSH and CDR2 LQKENI.

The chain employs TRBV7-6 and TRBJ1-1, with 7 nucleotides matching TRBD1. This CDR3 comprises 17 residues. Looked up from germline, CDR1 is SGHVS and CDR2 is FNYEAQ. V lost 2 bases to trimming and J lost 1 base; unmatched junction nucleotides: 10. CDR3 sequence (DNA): TGTGCCAGCAGCTTAACAGGGGTCCAAACTAGGAACACTGAAGCTTTCTTT. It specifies CASSLTGVQTRNTEAFF.

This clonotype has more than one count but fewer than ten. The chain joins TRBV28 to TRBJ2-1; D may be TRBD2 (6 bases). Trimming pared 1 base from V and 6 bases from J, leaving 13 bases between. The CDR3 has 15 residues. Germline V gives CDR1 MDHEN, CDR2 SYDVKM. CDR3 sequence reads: CASSLFRGMRNEQFF. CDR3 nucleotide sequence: TGTGCCAGCAGTTTATTTCGCGGGATGCGCAATGAGCAGTTCTTC.

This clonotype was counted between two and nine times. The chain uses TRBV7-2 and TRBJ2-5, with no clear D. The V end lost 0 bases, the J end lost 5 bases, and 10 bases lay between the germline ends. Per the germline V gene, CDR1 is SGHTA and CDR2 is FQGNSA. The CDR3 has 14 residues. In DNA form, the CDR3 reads TGTGCCAGCAGCTTAGCGCTTGGGGTGGAGACCCAGTACTTC. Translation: CASSLALGVETQYF.

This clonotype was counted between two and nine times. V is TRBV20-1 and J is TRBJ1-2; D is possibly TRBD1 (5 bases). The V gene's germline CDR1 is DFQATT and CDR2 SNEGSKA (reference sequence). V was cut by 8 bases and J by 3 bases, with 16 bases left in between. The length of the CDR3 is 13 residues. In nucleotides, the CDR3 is TGCAGTACCCGGGACGTGTGGGACTATGGCTACACCTTC. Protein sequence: CSTRDVWDYGYTF.

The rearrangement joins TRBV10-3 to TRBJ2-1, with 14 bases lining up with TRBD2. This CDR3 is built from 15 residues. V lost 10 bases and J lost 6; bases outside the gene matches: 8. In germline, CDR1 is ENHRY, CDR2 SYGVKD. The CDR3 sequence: CATYSGTSGSNEQFF. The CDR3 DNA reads TGTGCCACCTATTCCGGGACTAGCGGGAGCAATGAGCAGTTCTTC.

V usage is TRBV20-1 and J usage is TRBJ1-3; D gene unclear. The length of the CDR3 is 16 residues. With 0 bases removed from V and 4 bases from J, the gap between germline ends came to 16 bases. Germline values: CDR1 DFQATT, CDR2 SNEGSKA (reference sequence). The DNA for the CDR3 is TGCAGTGCTAGAGAGAAATACAGACGGGCGGGAAACACCATATATTTT. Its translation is CSAREKYRRAGNTIYF.

The CDR3 loop is CASSSPGVADTQYF. CDR3 nucleotide sequence: TGTGCCAGCAGTTCCCCGGGAGTCGCAGATACGCAGTATTTT. The chain links TRBV12-3 or TRBV12-4 to TRBJ2-3, with D possibly being TRBD2 (6 bases). The CDR3 contains 14 residues. V dropped 4 bases and J dropped 4 bases, with 12 bases sitting between them.

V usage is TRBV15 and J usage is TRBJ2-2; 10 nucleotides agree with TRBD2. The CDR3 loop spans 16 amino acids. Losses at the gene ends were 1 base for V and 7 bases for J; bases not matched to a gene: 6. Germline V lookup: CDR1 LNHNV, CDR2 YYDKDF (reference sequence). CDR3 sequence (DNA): TGTGCCACCAGCAGAGGTCTAGCGGGAGTAGGCGGGGAGCTGTTTTTT. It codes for CATSRGLAGVGGELFF.

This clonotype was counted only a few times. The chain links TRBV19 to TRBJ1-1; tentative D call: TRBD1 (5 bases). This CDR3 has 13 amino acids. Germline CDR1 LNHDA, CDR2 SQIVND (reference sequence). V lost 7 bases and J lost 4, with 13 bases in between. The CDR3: CASKFRGGTEAFF. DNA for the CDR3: TGTGCCAGTAAATTCCGGGGGGGCACTGAAGCTTTCTTT. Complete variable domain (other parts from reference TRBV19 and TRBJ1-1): DGGITQSPKYLFRKEGQNVTLSCEQNLNHDAMYWYRQDPGQGLRLIYYSQIVNDFQKGDIAEGYSVSREKKESFPLTVTSAQKNPTAFYLCASKFRGGTEAFFGQGTRLTVV.

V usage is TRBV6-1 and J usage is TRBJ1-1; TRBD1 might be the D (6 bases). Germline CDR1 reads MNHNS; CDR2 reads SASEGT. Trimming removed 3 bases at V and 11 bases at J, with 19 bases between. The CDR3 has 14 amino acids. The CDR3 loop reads CASSDPGQAAWAFF. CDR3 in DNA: TGTGCCAGCAGTGATCCGGGACAAGCCGCGTGGGCTTTCTTT.

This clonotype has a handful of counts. CDR3 sequence reads: CASSLQHLGGYTF. CDR3 nucleotide sequence: TGTGCCAGCAGTTTGCAGCACCTGGGTGGCTACACCTTC. The gene calls are TRBV6-5 and TRBJ1-2; no clear D. V lost 4 bases, J lost 7 bases, and 13 bases lay in between. This CDR3 is 13 amino acids long. The germline gives CDR1 MNHEY, CDR2 SVGAGI.

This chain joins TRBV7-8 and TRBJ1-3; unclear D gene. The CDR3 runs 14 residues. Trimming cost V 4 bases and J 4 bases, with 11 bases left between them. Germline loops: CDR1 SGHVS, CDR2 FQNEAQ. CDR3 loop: CASSSDSLGNTIYF. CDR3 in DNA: TGTGCCAGCAGCTCAGATTCCCTCGGAAACACCATATATTTT.

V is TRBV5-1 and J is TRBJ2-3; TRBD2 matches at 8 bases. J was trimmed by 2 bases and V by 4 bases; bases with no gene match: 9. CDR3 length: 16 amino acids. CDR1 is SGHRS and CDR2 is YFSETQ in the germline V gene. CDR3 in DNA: TGCGCCAGCAGCCTACCAGCGGGAGTGGTCACAGATACGCAGTATTTT. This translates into CASSLPAGVVTDTQYF. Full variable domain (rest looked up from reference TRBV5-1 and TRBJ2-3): KAGVTQTPRYLIKTRGQQVTLSCSPISGHRSVSWYQQTPGQGLQFLFEYFSETQRNKGNFPGRFSGRQFSNSRSEMNVSTLELGDSALYLCASSLPAGVVTDTQYFGPGTRLTVL.

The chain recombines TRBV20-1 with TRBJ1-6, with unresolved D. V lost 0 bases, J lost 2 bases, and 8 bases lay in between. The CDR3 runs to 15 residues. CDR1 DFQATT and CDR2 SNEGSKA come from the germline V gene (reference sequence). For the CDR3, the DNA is TGCAGTGCTAGAGACAGAGATCCCTATAATTCACCCCTCCACTTT. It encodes CSARDRDPYNSPLHF.

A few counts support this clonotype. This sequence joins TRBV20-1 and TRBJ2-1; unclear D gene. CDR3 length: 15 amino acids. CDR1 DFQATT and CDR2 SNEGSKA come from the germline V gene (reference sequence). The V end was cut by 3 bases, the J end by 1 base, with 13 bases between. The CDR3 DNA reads TGCAGTGCTAGGGATCTACGAGAATCCTACAATGAGCAGTTCTTC. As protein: CSARDLRESYNEQFF.

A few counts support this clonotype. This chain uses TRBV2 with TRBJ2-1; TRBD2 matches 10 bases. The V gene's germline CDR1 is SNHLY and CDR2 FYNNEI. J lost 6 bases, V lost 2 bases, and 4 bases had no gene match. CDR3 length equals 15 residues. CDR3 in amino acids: CASSEKAGGPNEQFF. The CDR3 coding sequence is TGTGCCAGCAGTGAAAAAGCGGGAGGGCCCAATGAGCAGTTCTTC. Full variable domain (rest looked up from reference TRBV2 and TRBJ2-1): EPEVTQTPSHQVTQMGQEVILRCVPISNHLYFYWYRQILGQKVEFLVSFYNNEISEKSEIFDDQFSVERPDGSNFTLKIRSTKLEDSAMYFCASSEKAGGPNEQFFGPGTRLTVL.

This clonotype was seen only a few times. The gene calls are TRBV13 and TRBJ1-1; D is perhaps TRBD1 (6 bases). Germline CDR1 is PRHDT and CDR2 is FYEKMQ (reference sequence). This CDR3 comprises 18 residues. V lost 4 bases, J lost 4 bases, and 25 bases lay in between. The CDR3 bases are TGTGCCAGCAGCTCCGGCGCGGGGCGCCTGCAGGGGAGCACTGAAGCTTTCTTT. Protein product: CASSSGAGRLQGSTEAFF.

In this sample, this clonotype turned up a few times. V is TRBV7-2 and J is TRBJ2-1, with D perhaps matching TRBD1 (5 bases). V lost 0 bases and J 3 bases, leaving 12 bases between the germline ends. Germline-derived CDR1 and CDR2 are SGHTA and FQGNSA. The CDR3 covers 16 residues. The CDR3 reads CASSLAGLQIYNEQFF. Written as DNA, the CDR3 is TGTGCCAGCAGCTTAGCGGGGCTACAAATCTACAATGAGCAGTTCTTC.

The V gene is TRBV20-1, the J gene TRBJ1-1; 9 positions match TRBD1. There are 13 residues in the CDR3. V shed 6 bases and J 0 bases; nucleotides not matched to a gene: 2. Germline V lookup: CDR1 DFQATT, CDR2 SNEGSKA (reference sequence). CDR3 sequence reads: CSARDRVNTEAFF. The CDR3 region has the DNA TGCAGTGCAAGGGACAGGGTGAACACTGAAGCTTTCTTT.